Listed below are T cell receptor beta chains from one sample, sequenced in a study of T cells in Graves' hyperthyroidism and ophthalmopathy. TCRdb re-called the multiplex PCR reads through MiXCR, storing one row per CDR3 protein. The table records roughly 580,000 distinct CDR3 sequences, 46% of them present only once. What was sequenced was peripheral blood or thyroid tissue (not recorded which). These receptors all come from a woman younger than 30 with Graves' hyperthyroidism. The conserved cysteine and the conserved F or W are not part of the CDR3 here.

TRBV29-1,SGRDRDYEQY
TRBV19,ASSPPGQENTEAF
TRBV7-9,ASSSARAIEAF
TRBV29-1,STPASLYGYT
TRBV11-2,ASSSTAGTGTPETQY
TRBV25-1,ASSQAVRRNTEAF
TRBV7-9,ASSARTNEQY
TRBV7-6,ASSQDGTGKKETQY
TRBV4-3,ASSQGQGSNYGYT
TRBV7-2,ASSLLGAASPLH
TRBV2,ASRLAGPHPQY
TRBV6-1,ASSTQLTDTRGYT
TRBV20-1,SARGGTGDSYEQY
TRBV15,ATSSLVSGTTGELF
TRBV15,ATSRVPGHLSNQPQH
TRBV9,ASSSSRTGEDYGYT
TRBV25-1,ASSLAVRVGVPTEAF